The 17 T cell receptor beta chains below were found in one sample sequenced in a study of cytomegalovirus exposure and HLA in healthy donors. PCR involved 60 Vbeta and 13 Jbeta primers. Profiled with immunoSEQ multiplex PCR; TCRdb holds only in-frame clones, not every one. The sample lists under 200,000 clones, 65% to 80% occurring once. Sequenced material: PBMCs. Every receptor here comes from a woman aged 40 to 55 in good health and CMV-seronegative.

The V call is TRBV11-3, the J call TRBJ2-7, with a possible D match to TRBD2 (5 bases). V was shortened by 1 base and J by 4 bases, with 17 bases between the two germline ends. CDR1 SGHNT and CDR2 YENEEA come from the germline V gene. The length of the CDR3 is 16 residues. The CDR3 sequence is CASSLGEGGKIYEQYF. The CDR3 DNA reads as TGTGCCAGCAGCTTAGGCGAGGGTGGGAAAATATACGAGCAGTACTTC.

This chain uses TRBV7-9 with TRBJ2-7; 16 bases align to TRBD2. The ends lost 4 bases at V and 2 bases at J; junction bases unmatched: 2. This CDR3 is built from 16 residues. Germline V gene data show CDR1 as SEHNR and CDR2 as FQNEAQ (reference sequence). Here the CDR3 DNA reads TGTGCCAGCAGCTCCGGGACTAGCGGGAGGGCCTACGAGCAGTACTTC. This sequence encodes CASSSGTSGRAYEQYF.

The rearrangement uses TRBV4-2 and TRBJ2-7; 11 nucleotides match TRBD2. This CDR3 spans 18 amino acids. Germline values: CDR1 LGHNA, CDR2 YNFKEQ. Trimming cost V 1 base and J 6 bases; bases outside gene matches: 14. The CDR3 nucleotides read TGTGCCAGCAGCCAAGTCTCCACTAGCGGGAGAAGAACCCCCGAGCAGTACTTC. This gives the protein CASSQVSTSGRRTPEQYF.

This clone has more than one count but fewer than ten. The chain combines TRBV6-5 with TRBJ1-1; D perhaps matches TRBD1 (6 bases). Per germline, CDR1 MNHEY and CDR2 SVGAGI. The CDR3 has 12 amino acids. Trimming left V 11 bases short and J 8 bases short, with 18 bases between. The CDR3 protein is CACLHRGSEAFF. DNA of the CDR3: TGTGCCTGCCTCCATAGGGGGTCCGAAGCTTTCTTT.

DNA for the CDR3: TGTGCCAGTAGTATCCCCGAGGGCGGGCGGGATGAAGCTTTCTTT. Amino acids: CASSIPEGGRDEAFF. The chain employs TRBV19 and TRBJ1-1; no clear D gene. Trimming removed 3 bases from V and 7 bases from J, with 18 bases in between. This CDR3 has 15 amino acids. Germline values: CDR1 LNHDA, CDR2 SQIVND (reference sequence).

This chain uses TRBV21-1 with TRBJ2-7; no DNA check was done on the table's D call, TRBD1. TRBV21-1 is reported as a pseudogene. This CDR3 is 15 amino acids long. CDR3 coding DNA: TGTGCCAGCAGCCGACAAAACAGGGGGCACTACGAGCAGTACTTC. Protein product: CASSRQNRGHYEQYF.

As regards this clone: Just one base apart from a much larger clone, this may be a read error. V usage is TRBV6-1 and J usage is TRBJ2-1; D is unresolved. CDR1 is MNHNS, CDR2 SASEGT, per germline. Trimming removed 3 bases from V and 0 bases from J, with 6 bases in between. CDR3 length: 14 amino acids. The CDR3 coding sequence is TGTGCCAGCAGTGAGGTCAGCTCCTACAATGAGCAGTTCTTC. Amino acids: CASSEVSSYNEQFF.

J is TRBJ1-1 and V is TRBV5-5; D is ambiguous. The CDR3 extends over 12 amino acids. The ends were cut back, 3 bases at V and 4 bases at J, with 7 bases in the middle. CDR1 and CDR2 (germline): SGHKS, YYEKEE (reference sequence). The CDR3 region has the DNA TGTGCCAGCAGCTACTTACTCACTGAAGCTTTCTTT. Translation: CASSYLLTEAFF.

The chain employs TRBV29-1 and TRBJ2-7; TRBD1 is a possible D gene (6 bases). The V gene's germline CDR1 is SQVTM and CDR2 ANQGSEA. The CDR3 is 12 residues long. The ends were cut back, 4 bases at V and 7 bases at J, with 14 bases in the middle. The CDR3 sequence is CSVAAGAREQYF. CDR3 DNA sequence: TGCAGCGTTGCTGCAGGGGCGAGAGAGCAGTACTTC.

The V call is TRBV7-8, the J call TRBJ2-5; the D is unclear. CDR1 is SGHVS and CDR2 is FQNEAQ in the germline V gene. The V end lost 0 bases, the J end lost 8 bases, and 19 bases lay between the germline ends. The CDR3 sequence is 16 residues long. Here the CDR3 DNA reads TGTGCCAGCAGCTTAGCGGGTGGGCCCCAAGGTCGAACCCAGTACTTC. Protein product: CASSLAGGPQGRTQYF.

V and J are TRBV4-1 and TRBJ2-3, with D hard to call. This CDR3 contains 15 residues. V dropped 3 bases and J dropped 4 bases, with 14 bases sitting between them. Germline lookup yields CDR1 MGHRA and CDR2 YSYEKL. CDR3 sequence: CASSQLGLAADTQYF. In nucleotides, the CDR3 is TGCGCCAGCAGCCAGCTGGGCCTCGCCGCAGATACGCAGTATTTT.

V usage is TRBV7-8 and J usage is TRBJ2-1; possibly TRBD1 for D (5 bases). V dropped 3 bases and J dropped 2 bases, with 11 bases sitting between them. This CDR3 is built from 15 residues. From germline, CDR1 is SGHVS and CDR2 FQNEAQ. CDR3 region: CASSFAGRAYNEQFF. DNA of the CDR3: TGTGCCAGCAGCTTTGCAGGCAGGGCCTACAATGAGCAGTTCTTC.

The gene calls are TRBV11-3 and TRBJ2-3; 7 bases line up with TRBD2. Germline CDR1 is SGHNT and CDR2 is YENEEA. V trimming: 0 bases; J trimming: 2 bases; junction bases outside the gene matches: 11. The CDR3 is 18 residues long. CDR3 nucleotides: TGTGCCAGCAGCTTAGAGCCGGGACTACCAAGAATCACAGATACGCAGTATTTT. Encoded protein: CASSLEPGLPRITDTQYF.

The chain employs TRBV6-1 and TRBJ1-1; TRBD1 is a possible D gene (5 bases). Per the germline V gene, CDR1 is MNHNS and CDR2 is SASEGT. The V and J ends lost 6 bases and 1 base respectively, with 12 bases between them. CDR3 length: 14 amino acids. DNA for the CDR3: TGTGCCAGCAGGGGAAGGGGCCCGAACACTGAAGCTTTCTTT. It codes for CASRGRGPNTEAFF.

The genes are TRBV2 and TRBJ2-1; maybe TRBD2 (6 bases). This CDR3 is built from 16 residues. CDR1 and CDR2 from the germline V gene are SNHLY and FYNNEI. With 7 bases removed from V and 2 bases from J, the gap between germline ends came to 18 bases. This chain's CDR3 is CASTGSGPRAYNEQFF. Written as DNA, the CDR3 is TGTGCCAGCACGGGAAGCGGGCCAAGGGCCTACAATGAGCAGTTCTTC.

The chain recombines TRBV7-2 with TRBJ2-7, with D possibly TRBD1 on 6 matching bases. Trimming removed 1 base at V and 5 bases at J, with 12 bases between. The CDR3 covers 14 residues. Germline CDR1 and CDR2: SGHTA and FQGNSA. This CDR3 is CASSLDRVLDEQYF. The CDR3 region has the DNA TGTGCCAGCAGCTTAGACAGGGTTCTCGACGAGCAGTACTTC. Full variable domain (missing parts from reference TRBV7-2 and TRBJ2-7): GAGVSQSPSNKVTEKGKDVELRCDPISGHTALYWYRQSLGQGLEFLIYFQGNSAPDKSGLPSDRFSAERTGGSVSTLTIQRTQQEDSAVYLCASSLDRVLDEQYFGPGTRLTVT.

The chain joins TRBV19 to TRBJ1-2; the D gene is possibly TRBD1 (6 bases). Per germline, CDR1 LNHDA and CDR2 SQIVND (reference sequence). This CDR3 spans 13 amino acids. V dropped 5 bases and J dropped 3 bases, with 10 bases sitting between them. CDR3 bases: TGTGCCAGTAGTGGCAGGGGCTACTATGGCTACACCTTC. This sequence encodes CASSGRGYYGYTF. Drawing the rest from reference TRBV19 and TRBJ1-2, the complete variable domain is DGGITQSPKYLFRKEGQNVTLSCEQNLNHDAMYWYRQDPGQGLRLIYYSQIVNDFQKGDIAEGYSVSREKKESFPLTVTSAQKNPTAFYLCASSGRGYYGYTFGSGTRLTVV.